This TCR beta chain was recovered during a study of blood T cell repertoires in COVID-19. Study at large: Italy, Spain and the United States were the sources of the convalescent and acute COVID-19 samples.

In assigning cohorts, the study relied on participant-reported clinical history. Those designated as exposed participants met a COVID-19 case within 2 weeks before study entry. Original methodology: Reference gene primer amplification gave estimated nucleated cell counts. The repertoire was sequenced with immunoSEQ multiplex PCR; TCRdb's copy has only in-frame clones and lacks some. V and J calls and clone size follow that table, whereas D and trimming were derived from the DNA. The repertoire has about 140,000 clones, 80% to 85% of them found once; the top ten carry more than 4.5%. CDR1 and CDR2 from the germline V gene are SEHNR and FQNEAQ (reference sequence). The ends were cut back, 0 bases at V and 10 bases at J, with 13 bases in the middle. The CDR3 contains 13 residues.

The material sequenced was PBMCs or T cells enriched from blood (not recorded which). This sequence was found in a man in his 70s who had been exposed to COVID-19. The V gene is TRBV7-9, the J gene TRBJ2-7; possibly TRBD2 for D (5 bases). The CDR3 region is CASSLAATAEQYF. The CDR3 region has the DNA TGTGCCAGCAGCTTAGCGGCTACAGCGGAACAGTACTTC. Full variable domain (rest looked up from reference TRBV7-9 and TRBJ2-7): DTGVSQNPRHKITKRGQNVTFRCDPISEHNRLYWYRQTLGQGPEFLTYFQNEAQLEKSRLLSDRFSAERPKGSFSTLEIQRTEQGDSAMYLCASSLAATAEQYFGPGTRLTVT.